A selection of T cell receptor beta chains follows, all from one sample in a study of cytomegalovirus exposure and HLA in healthy donors. Method: immunoSEQ multiplex PCR; TCRdb's copy keeps in-frame clones and lacks some. The sample comprises some 180,000 clones, about 84% of which are singletons, and around 14% rests with the top ten. The sequenced sample consisted of PBMCs. These receptors were taken from a woman in her 30s in good health and CMV-seropositive. The CDR3 runs from the conserved cysteine through the conserved F or W. D genes are given only for firm matches. Rows give clone size only sometimes, using once, few, many, or a class for an expanded clone.

once	TRBV4-3	-	TRBJ2-2	CASSWTTLAGELFF	TGCGCCAGCAGTTGGACTACCCTCGCCGGGGAGCTGTTTTTT
-	TRBV11-2	TRBD2	TRBJ2-7	CASSSAGVLGYEQYF	TGTGCCAGCAGTTCCGCGGGGGTTCTAGGATACGAGCAGTACTTC
-	TRBV9	TRBD1	TRBJ2-7	CASSVTGEPYEQYF	TGTGCCAGCAGCGTAACAGGGGAGCCCTACGAGCAGTACTTC
-	TRBV4-3	-	TRBJ1-1	CASSQVWGLDTEAFF	TGCGCCAGCAGCCAAGTTTGGGGGCTTGACACTGAAGCTTTCTTT
once	TRBV28	-	TRBJ2-7	CASSLWSGYEQYF	TGTGCCAGCAGTTTATGGTCGGGCTACGAGCAGTACTTC
-	TRBV15	-	TRBJ2-3	CATSRDPTGPDTQYF	TGTGCCACCAGCAGAGACCCAACAGGGCCAGATACGCAGTATTTT
-	TRBV20-1	-	TRBJ2-7	CSARVLSEQYF	TGCAGTGCTAGAGTATTGAGCGAGCAGTACTTC
-	TRBV5-4	TRBD1	TRBJ2-1	CASSITGTASYNEQFF	TGTGCCAGCAGCATTACCGGGACAGCTTCCTACAATGAGCAGTTCTTC
-	TRBV18	-	TRBJ1-1	CASSPVDSMNTEAFF	TGTGCCAGCTCACCAGTGGACAGCATGAACACTGAAGCTTTCTTT
-	TRBV7-3	TRBD1	TRBJ2-6	CASSQDRGWSGANVLTF	TGTGCCAGCAGCCAAGACAGGGGCTGGAGTGGGGCCAACGTCCTGACTTTC
-	TRBV5-1	-	TRBJ1-3	CASSLVGGGSGNTIYF	TGCGCCAGCAGCTTGGTAGGGGGTGGATCTGGAAACACCATATATTTT
-	TRBV9	-	TRBJ2-7	CASSVDPGYEQYF	TGTGCCAGCAGCGTAGATCCCGGCTACGAGCAGTACTTC
-	TRBV19	TRBD1	TRBJ1-1	CASYRGGEAFF	TGTGCCAGCTACAGGGGCGGTGAAGCTTTCTTT
few	TRBV27	TRBD2	TRBJ2-7	CASSLTPPSGSYEQYF	TGTGCCAGCAGTTTAACCCCCCCTAGCGGATCCTACGAGCAGTACTTC
-	TRBV19	TRBD1	TRBJ1-5	CASNAYRGSNQPQHF	TGTGCCAGTAATGCCTACAGGGGGAGCAATCAGCCCCAGCATTTT
-	TRBV6-1	TRBD1	TRBJ2-7	CASTRTGYSYEQYF	TGTGCCAGCACCAGGACAGGGTACTCCTACGAGCAGTACTTC
-	TRBV30	TRBD2	TRBJ2-2	CAWSVSGGDTGELFF	TGTGCCTGGAGTGTGTCGGGGGGGGACACCGGGGAGCTGTTTTTT
once	TRBV19	TRBD1	TRBJ2-1	CASHFSGQGRHEQFF	TGTGCCAGTCACTTTTCAGGACAGGGCCGCCATGAGCAGTTCTTC
-	TRBV28	-	TRBJ2-5	CASSLTGTQETQYF	TGTGCCAGCAGTTTAACAGGGACGCAAGAGACCCAGTACTTC
-	TRBV7-9	TRBD1	TRBJ2-7	CASSPRGQGVYEQYF	TGTGCCAGCAGCCCGCGCGGACAGGGGGTCTACGAGCAGTACTTC
-	TRBV10-3	TRBD1	TRBJ2-1	CAISESGRGNEQFF	TGTGCCATCAGTGAGTCCGGCAGGGGGAATGAGCAGTTCTTC
-	TRBV6-5	-	TRBJ1-5	CASSRTVNQPQHF	TGTGCCAGCAGTCGGACAGTTAATCAGCCCCAGCATTTT
-	TRBV5-4	TRBD1	TRBJ2-1	CASSLGQGSEQFF	TGTGCCAGCAGCCTCGGACAGGGCAGTGAGCAGTTCTTC
-	TRBV6-1	-	TRBJ2-7	CASSPRGASYEQYF	TGTGCCAGCTCACCCAGGGGAGCCTCCTACGAGCAGTACTTC
many	TRBV4-1	TRBD1	TRBJ2-7	CASSQGQGGTYEQYF	TGCGCCAGCAGCCAAGGACAGGGGGGAACCTACGAGCAGTACTTC
-	TRBV7-8	-	TRBJ2-2	CASSLVTGNTGELFF	TGTGCCAGCAGCTTAGTTACAGGGAACACCGGGGAGCTGTTTTTT
few	TRBV7-2	TRBD2	TRBJ2-1	CASSLRLAGAGSYNEQFF	TGTGCCAGCAGCTTAAGACTAGCGGGGGCGGGGTCCTACAATGAGCAGTTCTTC
-	TRBV28	TRBD1	TRBJ2-7	CASSLGQRSDEQYF	TGTGCCAGCAGTCTGGGACAGCGCTCCGACGAGCAGTACTTC
-	TRBV6-1	-	TRBJ1-2	CASSDRVFYGYTF	TGTGCCAGCAGTGACAGGGTCTTCTATGGCTACACCTTC
-	TRBV7-9	TRBD2	TRBJ2-2	CASSLGSGGLNTGELFF	TGTGCCAGCAGCCTGGGGAGCGGGGGCCTCAACACCGGGGAGCTGTTTTTT
-	TRBV5-1	TRBD1	TRBJ1-4	CASREGGDEKLFF	TGCGCCAGCAGGGAAGGGGGCGATGAAAAACTGTTTTTT
-	TRBV5-4	TRBD1	TRBJ1-1	CASSSVERGGSAEAFF	TGTGCCAGCAGCTCGGTGGAGAGAGGGGGCAGCGCTGAAGCTTTCTTT
-	TRBV30	-	TRBJ1-4	CAWSVGGGLFF	TGTGCCTGGAGTGTTGGGGGAGGACTGTTTTTT
few	TRBV30	-	TRBJ1-4	CAWGAGGENEKLFF	TGTGCCTGGGGGGCCGGGGGGGAAAATGAAAAACTGTTTTTT
-	TRBV10-3	-	TRBJ1-2	CAISASYPGYTF	TGTGCCATCAGTGCCTCCTATCCTGGCTACACCTTC